Listed here are 15 T cell receptor beta chains from one sample, sequenced in a study of control samples from healthy donors and cancer patients. This table comes from immunoSEQ multiplex PCR, and its TCRdb copy is limited to in-frame clones, with some not included. The sample carries about 170,000 clones, more than 85% recorded once. The sequenced material came from blood. The origin of the receptors is a middle-aged woman in good health.

The chain recombines TRBV11-2 with TRBJ1-6, with 7 positions matching TRBD1. The germline gives CDR1 SGHAT, CDR2 FQNNGV. The CDR3 contains 17 residues. J was trimmed by 5 bases and V by 5 bases; bases with no gene match: 12. This CDR3 is CASSPLVGTVNNSPLHF. The DNA of the CDR3 is TGTGCCAGCAGCCCCCTGGTAGGGACAGTCAATAATTCACCCCTCCACTTT.

The V gene is TRBV18, the J gene TRBJ2-3, with 9 bases matching TRBD1. Germline V lookup: CDR1 KGHSH, CDR2 LQKENI. The CDR3 spans 16 residues. The junction had 9 bases not matched to a gene; V was cut back by 4 bases and J by 4 bases. CDR3 DNA sequence: TGTGCCAGCTCACGCACCGGGACAGGGACGCCAGATACGCAGTATTTT. It translates to CASSRTGTGTPDTQYF.

The chain links TRBV9 to TRBJ2-5; D tentatively reads TRBD1 or TRBD2 (6 bases each). CDR3 length: 14 amino acids. Germline-derived CDR1 and CDR2 are SGDLS and YYNGEE. V lost 2 bases to trimming and J lost 5 bases, with 13 bases between them. The CDR3 DNA reads as TGTGCCAGCAGCGTCGAGGGGGGCGGGGAGACCCAGTACTTC. It translates to CASSVEGGGETQYF.

V is TRBV11-2 and J is TRBJ1-3; no definite D call. Looked up from germline, CDR1 is SGHAT and CDR2 is FQNNGV. The CDR3 spans 15 residues. The germline V and J ends were trimmed by 5 bases and 0 bases, with 11 bases remaining between them. CDR3 DNA sequence: TGTGCCAGCAGCGCCCAAGAAATCTCTGGAAACACCATATATTTT. It encodes CASSAQEISGNTIYF. Filled out from reference TRBV11-2 and TRBJ1-3, the complete variable domain reads EAGVAQSPRYKIIEKRQSVAFWCNPISGHATLYWYQQILGQGPKLLIQFQNNGVVDDSQLPKDRFSAERLKGVDSTLKIQPAKLEDSAVYLCASSAQEISGNTIYFGEGSWLTVV.

V usage is TRBV28 and J usage is TRBJ2-4; TRBD1 matches at 8 bases. Germline loops: CDR1 MDHEN, CDR2 SYDVKM. J lost 0 bases, V lost 6 bases, and 7 bases had no gene match. The CDR3 totals 16 residues. The CDR3: CASSARGQLAKNIQYF. DNA of the CDR3: TGTGCCAGCAGCGCCAGGGGGCAATTAGCCAAAAACATTCAGTACTTC.

The chain uses TRBV2 and TRBJ2-7; 8 bases match TRBD2. Germline V gene data show CDR1 as SNHLY and CDR2 as FYNNEI. This CDR3 region has 12 residues. V shed 5 bases, J shed 5 bases, and the junction held 2 bases outside the gene matches. The CDR3 DNA follows: TGTGCCAGCAGTTACGGGGGGGACGAGCAGTACTTC. It codes for CASSYGGDEQYF.

The chain combines TRBV25-1 with TRBJ2-2; a possible D gene is TRBD1 (5 bases). Trimming took off 3 bases at V and 0 bases at J, with 11 bases between the two ends. The CDR3 spans 16 residues. Germline lookup yields CDR1 MGHDK and CDR2 SYGVNS. This chain's CDR3 is CASSDSSTANTGELFF. CDR3 DNA sequence: TGTGCCAGCAGTGATTCTTCGACAGCGAACACCGGGGAGCTGTTTTTT.

The chain carries TRBV10-2 and TRBJ2-5; the D gene is possibly TRBD2 (6 bases). Looked up from germline, CDR1 is WSHSY and CDR2 is SAAADI. The germline V and J ends were trimmed by 8 bases and 4 bases, with 14 bases remaining between them. This CDR3 comprises 13 residues. The CDR3, as DNA: TGCGCCAGCGGGTCGGGGGTCGGAGAGACCCAGTACTTC. Translated: CASGSGVGETQYF.

The rearrangement links TRBV5-1 to TRBJ1-6, with a possible D match to TRBD1 (5 bases). Trimming left V 0 bases short and J 9 bases short, with 13 bases between. CDR1 and CDR2 (germline): SGHRS, YFSETQ. CDR3 length: 15 amino acids. The CDR3, as DNA: TGCGCCAGCAGCTTGGAGGCGGTGGGGGGTTCACCCCTCCACTTT. It encodes CASSLEAVGGSPLHF. The whole variable domain, filled in from reference TRBV5-1 and TRBJ1-6, reads KAGVTQTPRYLIKTRGQQVTLSCSPISGHRSVSWYQQTPGQGLQFLFEYFSETQRNKGNFPGRFSGRQFSNSRSEMNVSTLELGDSALYLCASSLEAVGGSPLHFGNGTRLTVT.

V usage is TRBV5-6 and J usage is TRBJ2-7; D tentatively reads TRBD1 or TRBD2 (7 bases each). Germline CDR1 reads SGHDT; CDR2 reads YYEEEE. V lost 3 bases and J 7 bases, leaving 20 bases between the germline ends. The length of the CDR3 is 15 residues. CDR3 bases: TGTGCCAGCAGCTCTTCAGGGGGGGCATATCGGGAGCAGTACTTC. It specifies CASSSSGGAYREQYF.

V usage is TRBV27 and J usage is TRBJ1-2; D call uncertain. The CDR3 is 11 amino acids. CDR1 MNHEY and CDR2 SMNVEV come from the germline V gene (reference sequence). Trimming shortened V by 6 bases and J by 6 bases, and 8 bases separated the two germline ends. CDR3 nucleotide sequence: TGTGCCAGCAGGGACTTCGATGGCTACACCTTC. It yields the protein CASRDFDGYTF.

The chain recombines TRBV7-9 with TRBJ1-1, with D uncertain. Germline-derived CDR1 and CDR2 are SEHNR and FQNEAQ (reference sequence). Trimming pared 0 bases from V and 5 bases from J, leaving 13 bases between. This CDR3 spans 15 amino acids. CDR3 amino acids: CASSLAGVYGTEAFF. The CDR3 nucleotides read TGTGCCAGCAGCTTAGCCGGGGTTTATGGGACTGAAGCTTTCTTT.

The chain has TRBV7-2 and TRBJ1-5, with a possible D match to TRBD1 (5 bases). The CDR3 has 15 amino acids. CDR1 is SGHTA, CDR2 FQGNSA, per germline. Trimming cost V 4 bases and J 5 bases, with 15 bases left between them. The CDR3 DNA follows: TGTGCCAGCAGCTCGGCGGGGGGAAACTATCAGCCCCAGCATTTT. Encoded protein: CASSSAGGNYQPQHF.

V gene TRBV3-1 (or the pseudogene TRBV3-2) combines with J gene TRBJ2-2; 15 positions agree with TRBD2. The length of the CDR3 is 20 residues. V shed 8 bases, J shed 5 bases, and the junction held 18 bases outside the gene matches. Germline CDR1 is LGHDT and CDR2 is YNNKEL (reference sequence). The CDR3 is CASEKPGGLAGGPQTGELFF. The CDR3 DNA reads as TGTGCCAGCGAGAAGCCAGGCGGACTAGCGGGGGGGCCACAAACCGGGGAGCTGTTTTTT.

This rearrangement joins TRBV19 to TRBJ2-1, with TRBD1 as a possible D gene (5 bases). CDR3 length: 16 amino acids. V gave up 3 bases and J gave up 5 bases, with 17 bases separating them. Germline CDR1 is LNHDA and CDR2 is SQIVND (reference sequence). CDR3 residues: CASSIRQTLGDNEQFF. The CDR3 DNA reads TGTGCCAGTAGTATTAGGCAGACCTTAGGGGACAATGAGCAGTTCTTC.